This T cell receptor (beta chain) was sequenced during a study of identical twins. Overall study findings and caveats: Beta out-of-frame sequences showed weaker excess sharing between twins. Insertions were reduced in abundant cord blood beta clonotypes but not in memory repertoires.

The V and J ends lost 2 bases and 11 bases respectively, with 15 bases between them. The CDR3 has 13 amino acids. CDR1 is SEHNR and CDR2 is FQNEAQ in the germline V gene (reference sequence). In regard to this clonotype: No antigen is known for it.

TCRdb analysed the 5' RACE reads with MiXCR anew, one entry per CDR3 protein. The sample contains some 1,700,000 distinct CDR3 sequences, 25% to 35% of which appear only once. The V and J genes are TRBV7-9 and TRBJ2-5; D gene uncertain. The sequence was collected from a newborn girl in good health. The specimen sequenced was cord blood. CDR3: CASSLSLTSEQYF. CDR3 sequence (DNA): TGTGCCAGCAGCTTATCCCTTACTTCAGAGCAGTACTTC.